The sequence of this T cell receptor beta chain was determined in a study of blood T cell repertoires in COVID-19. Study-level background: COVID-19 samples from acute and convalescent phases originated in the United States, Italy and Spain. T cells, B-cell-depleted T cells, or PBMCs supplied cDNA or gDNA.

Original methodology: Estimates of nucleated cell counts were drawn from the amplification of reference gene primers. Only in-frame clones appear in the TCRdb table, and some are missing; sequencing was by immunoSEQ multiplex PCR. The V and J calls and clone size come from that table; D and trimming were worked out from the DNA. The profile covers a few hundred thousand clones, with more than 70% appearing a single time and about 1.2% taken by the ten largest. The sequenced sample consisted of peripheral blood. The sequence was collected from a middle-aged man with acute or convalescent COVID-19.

CDR3 in amino acids: CASSPAGPADGYTF. The CDR3 nucleotides read TGTGCCAGCAGCCCCGCGGGCCCCGCGGATGGCTACACCTTC. The J gene is TRBJ1-2, the V gene TRBV6-2 or TRBV6-3, with D hard to call. V was trimmed by 6 bases and J by 6 bases, leaving 17 bases between them. The CDR3 length is 14 residues. Looked up from germline, CDR1 is MNHEY and CDR2 is SVGEGT.